The 10 T cell receptor beta chains below come from one sample, sequenced in a study of shared T cell receptors in the human thymus. Profiling relied on immunoSEQ multiplex PCR, and the TCRdb table lists in-frame clones only, not all of them. The sample contains roughly 410,000 clones, 85% to 95% of which appear only once. Sequences were obtained from thymocytes. The origin of the receptors is a human donor.

The CDR3: CASTRDSSYEQYF. CDR3 DNA sequence: TGTGCCAGCACTCGGGACTCCTCCTACGAGCAGTACTTC. V and J are TRBV7-2 and TRBJ2-7; D is possibly TRBD2 (6 bases). The CDR3 has 13 residues. Germline values: CDR1 SGHTA, CDR2 FQGNSA. Trimming left V 7 bases short and J 0 bases short, with 10 bases between.

The chain employs TRBV6-6 and TRBJ2-7, with 7 bases that match TRBD1. The CDR3 length is 15 residues. V lost 5 bases, J lost 0 bases, and 7 bases stayed unmatched. Germline V gene sequence: CDR1 MNHNY, CDR2 SVGAGI (reference sequence). CDR3 sequence: CASSGDSAPSYEQYF. DNA of the CDR3: TGTGCCAGCAGTGGGGACAGTGCTCCCTCCTACGAGCAGTACTTC.

This rearrangement joins TRBV19 to TRBJ1-3; D might be TRBD1 (5 bases). Germline lookup yields CDR1 LNHDA and CDR2 SQIVND (reference sequence). Trimming cost V 4 bases and J 4 bases, with 20 bases left between them. The CDR3 spans 17 residues. The CDR3 reads CASSTLQDPTGGNTIYF. CDR3 DNA sequence: TGTGCCAGTAGTACCCTACAGGACCCAACCGGCGGAAACACCATATATTTT.

The rearrangement joins TRBV28 to TRBJ2-7; the D gene is possibly TRBD1 (6 bases). The CDR3 consists of 17 residues. Trimming took 3 bases from V and 0 from J, leaving 18 bases between them. Germline lookup yields CDR1 MDHEN and CDR2 SYDVKM. Written as DNA, the CDR3 is TGTGCCAGCAGTTTGTCAGGACAGATGACCCGCTCCTACGAGCAGTACTTC. The encoded protein is CASSLSGQMTRSYEQYF.

This rearrangement joins TRBV11-2 to TRBJ2-7; D is uncertain. The V and J ends lost 4 bases and 2 bases respectively, with 12 bases between them. The CDR3 has 14 residues. In germline, CDR1 is SGHAT, CDR2 FQNNGV. The CDR3 spells CASSSPGRTYEQYF. The CDR3 nucleotides are TGTGCCAGCAGCTCCCCCGGGCGGACCTACGAGCAGTACTTC.

This clone occurred once. V is TRBV19 and J is TRBJ1-5; D ambiguous. V gave up 7 bases and J gave up 7 bases, with 5 bases separating them. From germline, CDR1 is LNHDA and CDR2 SQIVND (reference sequence). The CDR3 has 10 amino acids. CDR3 protein: CASNEQPQHF. The CDR3 DNA is TGTGCCAGTAATGAACAGCCCCAGCATTTT. Variable domain in full (rest from reference TRBV19 and TRBJ1-5): DGGITQSPKYLFRKEGQNVTLSCEQNLNHDAMYWYRQDPGQGLRLIYYSQIVNDFQKGDIAEGYSVSREKKESFPLTVTSAQKNPTAFYLCASNEQPQHFGDGTRLSIL.

The rearrangement uses TRBV11-2 and TRBJ1-1; a weak D match, TRBD1 (5 bases). Germline V lookup: CDR1 SGHAT, CDR2 FQNNGV. V shed 8 bases and J shed 0 bases, with 10 bases lying between them. The CDR3 totals 13 residues. The CDR3 here is CASEQGMNTEAFF. The CDR3 DNA sequence: TGTGCCAGCGAGCAGGGTATGAACACTGAAGCTTTCTTT.

The chain uses TRBV4-3 and TRBJ2-7; TRBD2 matches 11 bases. Germline V gives CDR1 LGHNA, CDR2 YSLEER. The CDR3 consists of 16 residues. V shed 0 bases and J 3 bases; nucleotides not matched to a gene: 4. DNA for the CDR3: TGCGCCAGCAGCCAAGATGTCCTAGCGGGAGGCTACGAGCAGTACTTC. Translated, it gives CASSQDVLAGGYEQYF.

V and J are TRBV5-4 and TRBJ1-2, with D possibly TRBD1 on 5 matching bases. V lost 4 bases and J 5 bases, leaving 12 bases between the germline ends. CDR1 and CDR2 from the germline V gene are SGHNT and YYREEE (reference sequence). The CDR3 spans 13 residues. For the CDR3, the DNA is TGTGCCAGCAGCCCACGGGGGTTTTATGGCTACACCTTC. As protein: CASSPRGFYGYTF.

This rearrangement joins TRBV21-1 to TRBJ1-5; TRBD1 is taken as the D call from the table, unchecked against the DNA. TRBV21-1 is a pseudogene segment. CDR3 length: 15 amino acids. For the CDR3, the DNA is TGTGCCAGCAGCATAACAGGGGGGGTGGATCAGCCCCAGCATTTT. Its translation is CASSITGGVDQPQHF.